This T cell receptor beta chain was observed in a study of blood T cell repertoires in COVID-19. Methods used by the authors: Amplification of reference gene primers was used by the study to estimate nucleated cell counts. TCRdb's table, derived via immunoSEQ multiplex PCR, lists solely in-frame clones and lacks some. D and trimming were read from the DNA, whereas the V and J calls and clone size are those reported in that table. The sample includes more than 150,000 clones, approximately 78% of them seen just once. The study assigned cohorts using participant-reported clinical history. Trimming removed 9 bases from V and 9 bases from J; junction bases left unmatched: 10. Germline assignment: CDR1 MNHEY and CDR2 SVGAGI. This CDR3 has 15 residues.

This sequence originates from a woman between 45 and 60 years old who had recovered from COVID-19. This rearrangement joins TRBV6-5 to TRBJ2-1, with 14 nucleotides matching TRBD2. Specimen: PBMCs or T cells enriched from blood (not recorded which). This chain's CDR3 is CASDSGTSGSIEQFF. In DNA form, the CDR3 reads TGTGCCAGTGATTCCGGGACTAGCGGGAGTATTGAGCAGTTCTTC.